Following are 18 T cell receptor beta chains from one sample sequenced in a study of T cell repertoires in cytomegalovirus infection. MiXCR, applied by TCRdb to the reads, yields one record per CDR3 protein. The sample yields 450,000 to 600,000 distinct CDR3 sequences, roughly 12% seen once. Specimen: PBMCs. Every receptor here comes from a human donor in good health (CMV status not recorded). Some clones in this sample may be carry-over from other donors' samples.

J is TRBJ1-2 and V is TRBV25-1; possible D gene TRBD1, 5 bases. V was pared by 3 bases and J by 2 bases, with 13 bases between. Germline CDR1 reads MGHDK; CDR2 reads SYGVNS. The CDR3 sequence is 15 residues long. CDR3 sequence reads: CASSDLDSLNYGYTF. The CDR3 DNA sequence: TGTGCCAGCAGTGATCTAGACAGTTTAAACTATGGCTACACCTTC.

This clonotype showed up many times. V is TRBV7-3 and J is TRBJ2-7; D is possibly TRBD2 (6 bases). The CDR3 runs 13 residues. Trimming removed 1 base from V and 5 bases from J, with 9 bases in between. Looked up from germline, CDR1 is SGHTA and CDR2 is FQGTGA. The CDR3, as DNA: TGTGCCAGCAGCTTAAACGGGAGACACGAGCAGTACTTC. Its protein is CASSLNGRHEQYF.

The chain employs TRBV5-1 and TRBJ2-1; maybe TRBD1 (5 bases). CDR1 is SGHRS, CDR2 YFSETQ, per germline. With 1 base removed from V and 5 bases from J, the gap between germline ends came to 13 bases. The CDR3 length is 15 residues. The CDR3 nucleotides are TGCGCCAGCAGCTTGTTTGCAGGGAACCACAATGAGCAGTTCTTC. Its translation is CASSLFAGNHNEQFF. Together with reference TRBV5-1 and TRBJ2-1, the CDR3 gives the full variable domain: KAGVTQTPRYLIKTRGQQVTLSCSPISGHRSVSWYQQTPGQGLQFLFEYFSETQRNKGNFPGRFSGRQFSNSRSEMNVSTLELGDSALYLCASSLFAGNHNEQFFGPGTRLTVL.

This clonotype was seen repeatedly, ten times or more. The chain employs TRBV7-2 and TRBJ2-2; TRBD1 or TRBD2 may be the D gene (5 bases each). Trimming stripped 2 bases from V and 4 bases from J, with 14 bases between. Germline CDR1 SGHTA, CDR2 FQGNSA. The CDR3 consists of 16 residues. In nucleotides, the CDR3 is TGTGCCAGCAGCTTATCGCGACCGGGGACCACCGGGGAGCTGTTTTTT. As protein: CASSLSRPGTTGELFF.

This clonotype has only a few counts. CDR3 coding DNA: TGCAGCGTTGTTTCAGGCAGTAGGAACACTGAAGCTTTCTTT. It specifies CSVVSGSRNTEAFF. The rearrangement uses TRBV29-1 and TRBJ1-1; D is uncertain. V gave up 4 bases and J gave up 1 base, with 13 bases separating them. Germline values: CDR1 SQVTM, CDR2 ANQGSEA. The CDR3 has 14 amino acids. Using reference TRBV29-1 and TRBJ1-1 for the parts outside the CDR3, the full variable domain is SAVISQKPSRDICQRGTSLTIQCQVDSQVTMMFWYRQQPGQSLTLIATANQGSEATYESGFVIDKFPISRPNLTFSTLTVSNMSPEDSSIYLCSVVSGSRNTEAFFGQGTRLTVV.

This clonotype was seen many times. The rearrangement uses TRBV7-3 and TRBJ1-1; no clear D. The CDR3 loop spans 14 amino acids. Between the trimmed V and J ends, which lost 0 bases and 1 base, there was a span of 6 bases. Germline CDR1 is SGHTA and CDR2 is FQGTGA. For the CDR3, the DNA is TGTGCCAGCAGCTTAACGTCTAGGAACACTGAAGCTTTCTTT. As protein: CASSLTSRNTEAFF.

This clonotype appeared a few times. This chain links TRBV20-1 with TRBJ1-4; D perhaps matches TRBD1 (5 bases). In germline, CDR1 is DFQATT, CDR2 SNEGSKA (reference sequence). The V and J ends lost 6 bases and 7 bases respectively, with 12 bases between them. This CDR3 spans 12 amino acids. The CDR3 DNA reads as TGCAGTGCGGCCAGGGATTCTGAAAAACTGTTTTTT. Protein: CSAARDSEKLFF.

This clonotype was recorded many times. V usage is TRBV7-2 and J usage is TRBJ2-3, with D unclear. V was pared by 1 base and J by 3 bases, with 2 bases between. Germline V CDR1 and CDR2: SGHTA, FQGNSA. This CDR3 is built from 12 residues. The CDR3 DNA reads TGTGCCAGCAGCTTAGAAACAGATACGCAGTATTTT. It translates to CASSLETDTQYF.

The sample holds many counts of this clonotype. The V and J genes are TRBV6-1 and TRBJ2-6, with 11 bases identical to TRBD1. The CDR3 totals 18 residues. Losses at the gene ends were 2 bases for V and 4 bases for J; bases not matched to a gene: 7. The germline V gene has CDR1 MNHNS and CDR2 SASEGT. CDR3 amino acids: CASSEWDRGFAGANVLTF. The CDR3 DNA reads as TGTGCCAGCAGTGAATGGGACAGGGGGTTTGCGGGGGCCAACGTCCTGACTTTC.

This clonotype was recorded many times. The V call is TRBV5-1, the J call TRBJ1-1; no reliable D call. Per germline, CDR1 SGHRS and CDR2 YFSETQ. The CDR3 length is 14 residues. With 3 bases removed from V and 1 base from J, the gap between germline ends came to 10 bases. In nucleotides, the CDR3 is TGCGCCAGCAGCTCAACGACGGCGAACACTGAAGCTTTCTTT. Protein: CASSSTTANTEAFF.

The sample holds many counts of this clonotype. The V and J genes are TRBV4-1 and TRBJ1-5; no clear D. The CDR3 is made up of 16 amino acids. V was trimmed by 0 bases and J by 4 bases, leaving 13 bases between them. Germline V gene data show CDR1 as MGHRA and CDR2 as YSYEKL. CDR3 nucleotide sequence: TGCGCCAGCAGCCAAGATTGGCAGACGAGGAATCAGCCCCAGCATTTT. It encodes CASSQDWQTRNQPQHF.

The chain recombines TRBV4-1 with TRBJ2-7; 7 nucleotides agree with TRBD2. The CDR3 extends over 19 amino acids. The V gene's germline CDR1 is MGHRA and CDR2 YSYEKL. The trim removed 0 bases at V and 2 bases at J, leaving 16 bases unmatched. The CDR3 here is CASSQDPPEGRVGTYEQYF. The CDR3 DNA is TGCGCCAGCAGCCAAGATCCTCCTGAGGGGAGGGTAGGTACCTACGAGCAGTACTTC.

The chain joins TRBV5-1 to TRBJ2-7; 9 bases map to TRBD1. V dropped 3 bases and J dropped 0; count of bases not matched to a gene: 4. The length of the CDR3 is 15 residues. Germline-derived CDR1 and CDR2 are SGHRS and YFSETQ. The CDR3 reads CASSSNRGHSYEQYF. The CDR3 coding sequence is TGCGCCAGCAGCTCAAACAGGGGGCACTCCTACGAGCAGTACTTC.

This clonotype was seen a few times. The chain joins TRBV20-1 to TRBJ1-3, with 7 bases fitting TRBD1. The CDR3 has 13 amino acids. V lost 6 bases, J lost 0 bases, and 2 bases stayed unmatched. The V gene's germline CDR1 is DFQATT and CDR2 SNEGSKA (reference sequence). Here the CDR3 DNA reads TGCAGTGCCCGGGACAGCTCTGGAAACACCATATATTTT. Protein sequence: CSARDSSGNTIYF.

The V and J genes are TRBV6-5 and TRBJ2-2; tentatively, D is TRBD1 (5 bases). Per the germline V gene, CDR1 is MNHEY and CDR2 is SVGAGI. V was cut by 7 bases and J by 7 bases, with 10 bases left in between. This CDR3 contains 12 residues. CDR3 in amino acids: CASKFTGGELFF. CDR3 bases: TGTGCCAGCAAGTTTACAGGCGGGGAGCTGTTTTTT.

This chain joins TRBV2 and TRBJ2-7; D unresolved. This CDR3 spans 15 amino acids. From germline, CDR1 is SNHLY and CDR2 FYNNEI. Trimming stripped 2 bases from V and 2 bases from J, with 13 bases between. This chain's CDR3 is CASSESLTRAYEQYF. The CDR3 DNA sequence: TGTGCCAGCAGTGAAAGTCTTACAAGGGCCTACGAGCAGTACTTC.

This clonotype has at least ten counts. This chain links TRBV7-9 with TRBJ2-7, with D tentatively TRBD2 (7 bases). The CDR3 length is 17 residues. Germline CDR1 reads SEHNR; CDR2 reads FQNEAQ (reference sequence). V was shortened by 2 bases and J by 4 bases, with 21 bases between the two germline ends. The CDR3 sequence is CASSLSASGGHRYEQYF. The CDR3 DNA sequence: TGTGCCAGCAGCTTATCCGCCTCCGGGGGGCACCGATACGAGCAGTACTTC.

This clonotype was seen many times. This rearrangement joins TRBV20-1 to TRBJ2-1; a weak D match, TRBD1 (6 bases). CDR1 is DFQATT, CDR2 SNEGSKA, per germline (reference sequence). V lost 3 bases, J lost 4 bases, and 13 bases lay in between. The CDR3 runs to 14 residues. Here the CDR3 DNA reads TGCAGTGCTAGCTCTCACGGACAGTACAATGAGCAGTTCTTC. Protein: CSASSHGQYNEQFF.